The rows below give T cell receptor gamma chains drawn from one sample of a study of intestinal T cells in coeliac disease. TCRdb applied CATT to the multiplex PCR reads for clone calling. The table shows about 650 gamma-chain clones, with around 50% occurring only once. The sequencing sample was made of a duodenal biopsy. The receptors shown here come from a human donor with celiac disease. Both conserved end residues are part of each CDR3. The listing skips clone size in some rows; elsewhere it reads once, few, many or a size class.

abundance	j_gene	v_gene	CDR3aa	CDR3nt
large	TRGJ1/TRGJ2	TRGV3	CATWDTPSNYYKKLF	TGTGCCACCTGGGACACACCATCGAATTATTATAAGAAACTCTTT
-	TRGJ1/TRGJ2	TRGV9	CALWEPLTQIKKLF	TGTGCCTTGTGGGAGCCGCTCACCCAGATTAAGAAACTCTTT
few	TRGJP2	TRGV2	CATWDGARGSGDWIKTF	TGTGCCACCTGGGACGGTGCCCGGGGGTCTGGGGATTGGATCAAGACGTTT
-	TRGJ1/TRGJ2	TRGV4	CATWGQVGDKKLF	TGTGCCACCTGGGGACAGGTGGGGGATAAGAAACTCTTT
-	TRGJP2	TRGV2	CATWDGPKPRGDWIKTF	TGTGCCACCTGGGACGGCCCAAAACCGCGGGGTGATTGGATCAAGACGTTT
-	TRGJ1/TRGJ2	TRGV9	CARAPNYYKKLF	TGTGCCCGTGCCCCCAATTATTATAAGAAACTCTTT
large	TRGJ1/TRGJ2	TRGV3	CATWDTYYYKKLF	TGTGCCACCTGGGACACCTATTATTATAAGAAACTCTTT
-	TRGJ1/TRGJ2	TRGV3	CATGTESGYKKLF	TGTGCCACTGGGACAGAGAGTGGTTATAAGAAACTCTTT
-	TRGJ1/TRGJ2	TRGV4	CATWGRAWNYKKLF	TGTGCCACCTGGGGACGGGCATGGAATTATAAGAAACTCTTT
-	TRGJ1/TRGJ2	TRGV2	CATGRPYKKLF	TGTGCCACTGGACGGCCCTATAAGAAACTCTTT
-	TRGJ1/TRGJ2	TRGV3	CATWDRGGYYKKLF	TGTGCCACCTGGGACAGGGGGGGTTATTATAAGAAACTCTTT
few	TRGJ1/TRGJ2	TRGV10	CAAWARWGYYKKLF	TGTGCTGCGTGGGCTCGATGGGGTTATTATAAGAAACTCTTT
few	TRGJ1/TRGJ2	TRGV2	CATWDGPPHYYKKLF	TGTGCCACCTGGGACGGCCCCCCCCATTATTATAAGAAACTCTTT
few	TRGJ1/TRGJ2	TRGV3	CATWGYKKLF	TGTGCCACCTGGGGTTATAAGAAACTCTTT
-	TRGJ1/TRGJ2	TRGV10	CAALRPQAKKLF	TGTGCTGCGTTGAGGCCCCAAGCTAAGAAACTCTTT
-	TRGJP1	TRGV10	CAAWDYNPPYTTGWFKIF	TGTGCTGCGTGGGATTATAATCCCCCCTATACCACTGGTTGGTTCAAGATATTT
-	TRGJ1/TRGJ2	TRGV8	CAPGISNYYKKLF	TGTGCACCTGGGATTTCGAATTATTATAAGAAACTCTTT
-	TRGJ1/TRGJ2	TRGV10	CAAWGGLEKLF	TGTGCTGCGTGGGGGGGATTAGAGAAACTCTTT
-	TRGJP2	TRGV2	CATWDSEYSSDWIKTF	TGTGCCACCTGGGACTCGGAATATAGTAGTGATTGGATCAAGACGTTT
-	TRGJ1/TRGJ2	TRGV8	CATVFGSYYKKLF	TGTGCCACCGTATTCGGTAGTTATTATAAGAAACTCTTT
large	TRGJ1/TRGJ2	TRGV9	CALWEGGTDYYKKLF	TGTGCCTTGTGGGAGGGGGGAACCGATTATTATAAGAAACTCTTT
few	TRGJP2	TRGV2	CATWGRDSSDWIKTF	TGTGCCACCTGGGGACGGGATAGTAGTGATTGGATCAAGACGTTT
-	TRGJ1/TRGJ2	TRGV2	CATWDGSSYKKLF	TGTGCCACCTGGGACGGCTCGTCGTATAAGAAACTCTTT
-	TRGJ1/TRGJ2	TRGV11	CACLKIIKKLF	TGTGCCTGCTTAAAGATTATAAAGAAACTCTTT
-	TRGJ1/TRGJ2	TRGV4	CATWDEVGDKKLF	TGTGCCACCTGGGACGAGGTGGGGGATAAGAAACTCTTT
-	TRGJ1/TRGJ2	TRGV11	CACWIRRLTYYKKLF	TGTGCCTGCTGGATTAGGCGCCTAACTTATTATAAGAAACTCTTT
large	TRGJ1/TRGJ2	TRGV3	CATWTQNYYKKLF	TGTGCCACCTGGACCCAGAATTATTATAAGAAACTCTTT
-	TRGJ1/TRGJ2	TRGV9	CALWEPINRKLF	TGTGCCTTGTGGGAGCCAATAAATAGGAAACTCTTT
-	TRGJ1/TRGJ2	TRGV2	CATWDEFIIKKLF	TGTGCCACCTGGGACGAATTTATTATAAAGAAACTCTTT
-	TRGJ1/TRGJ2	TRGV10	CAASPKKLF	TGTGCTGCGTCGCCTAAGAAACTCTTT
once	TRGJP2	TRGV8	CATWDRYSGHLYSSDWIKTF	TGTGCCACCTGGGATAGGTATTCTGGACACTTGTATAGTAGTGATTGGATCAAGACGTTT
-	TRGJ1/TRGJ2	TRGV4	CATRLLLRKLF	TGTGCCACCCGGTTATTACTAAGAAAACTCTTT
large	TRGJ1/TRGJ2	TRGV2	CATWDVTPDKKLF	TGTGCCACCTGGGACGTCACCCCTGATAAGAAACTCTTT
-	TRGJP2	TRGV3	CATWDDPDWIKTF	TGTGCCACCTGGGACGACCCGGATTGGATCAAGACGTTT
few	TRGJ1/TRGJ2	TRGV9	CALWEVSYYKKLF	TGTGCCTTGTGGGAGGTGTCTTATTATAAGAAACTCTTT
-	TRGJ1/TRGJ2	TRGV10	CAAWEYHYKKLF	TGTGCTGCGTGGGAGTATCACTATAAGAAACTCTTT
-	TRGJ1/TRGJ2	TRGV4	CATWDGAHPRPKENKKLF	TGTGCCACCTGGGACGGGGCACACCCCCGACCTAAAGAGAATAAGAAACTCTTT
-	TRGJ1/TRGJ2	TRGV2	CADLGRASIYYKKLF	TGTGCCGACCTGGGACGGGCCAGCATTTATTATAAGAAACTCTTT
hyperexpanded	TRGJP1	TRGV10	CAAWNTTGWFKIF	TGTGCTGCGTGGAATACCACTGGTTGGTTCAAGATATTT
large	TRGJP2	TRGV2	CATWDGGSDWIKTF	TGTGCCACCTGGGACGGGGGAAGTGATTGGATCAAGACGTTT
large	TRGJ1/TRGJ2	TRGV2	CATWDGLIYYKKLF	TGTGCCACCTGGGACGGGCTCATTTATTATAAGAAACTCTTT
-	TRGJ1/TRGJ2	TRGV4	CATGTGVNYYKKLF	TGTGCCACCGGGACGGGCGTTAATTATTATAAGAAACTCTTT
-	TRGJP1	TRGV3	CATWDRPGAAITGWFKIF	TGTGCCACCTGGGACAGGCCGGGGGCAGCGATCACTGGTTGGTTCAAGATATTT
large	TRGJ1/TRGJ2	TRGV2	CATWDLNYYKKLF	TGTGCCACCTGGGACCTGAATTATTATAAGAAACTCTTT
few	TRGJ1/TRGJ2	TRGV2	CATWVPPGYYKKLF	TGTGCCACCTGGGTGCCCCCGGGTTATTATAAGAAACTCTTT
-	TRGJ1/TRGJ2	TRGV2	CATWDGKTLLIHKKLF	TGTGCCACCTGGGACGGTAAAACCCTCCTTATTCATAAGAAACTCTTT
few	TRGJ1/TRGJ2	TRGV2	CATWDGPYYKKLF	TGTGCCACCTGGGACGGGCCGTATTATAAGAAACTCTTT
few	TRGJP2	TRGV2	CATWDGAGGLGIGVKTF	TGTGCCACCTGGGACGGTGCCGGGGGTCTGGGGATTGGAGTCAAGACGTTT
-	TRGJP1	TRGV8	CAPGDWVTGWFKIF	TGTGCACCTGGGGATTGGGTTACTGGTTGGTTCAAGATATTT
-	TRGJ1/TRGJ2	TRGV8	CATWPYELGKLF	TGTGCCACCTGGCCCTACGAGCTAGGGAAACTCTTT
-	TRGJP2	TRGV3	CAPGTGQPKSICDWIKTF	TGTGCACCTGGGACAGGCCAGCCTAAGTCGATATGTGATTGGATCAAGACGTTT
-	TRGJ1/TRGJ2	TRGV2	CATWGRASVGKKLF	TGTGCCACCTGGGGACGGGCCTCAGTCGGGAAGAAACTCTTT
-	TRGJP2	TRGV8	CATWDYSLGDWIKTF	TGTGCCACCTGGGATTACTCCCTTGGTGATTGGATCAAGACGTTT
large	TRGJP1	TRGV2	CATWEGRWFKIF	TGTGCCACCTGGGAAGGGCGGTGGTTCAAGATATTT
large	TRGJP1	TRGV8	CATFGWFKIF	TGTGCCACCTTTGGTTGGTTCAAGATATTT
-	TRGJ1/TRGJ2	TRGV9	CALWEVRLYKKLF	TGTGCCTTGTGGGAGGTGCGTCTTTATAAGAAACTCTTT
-	TRGJ1/TRGJ2	TRGV3	CASLGQGGCYKKLF	TGTGCCAGCCTGGGACAAGGCGGATGTTATAAGAAACTCTTT
few	TRGJ1/TRGJ2	TRGV8	CATWDRPGKKLF	TGTGCCACCTGGGATAGGCCGGGGAAGAAACTCTTT
-	TRGJ1/TRGJ2	TRGV9	CALWNKNYYKKLF	TGTGCCTTGTGGAACAAGAATTATTATAAGAAACTCTTT